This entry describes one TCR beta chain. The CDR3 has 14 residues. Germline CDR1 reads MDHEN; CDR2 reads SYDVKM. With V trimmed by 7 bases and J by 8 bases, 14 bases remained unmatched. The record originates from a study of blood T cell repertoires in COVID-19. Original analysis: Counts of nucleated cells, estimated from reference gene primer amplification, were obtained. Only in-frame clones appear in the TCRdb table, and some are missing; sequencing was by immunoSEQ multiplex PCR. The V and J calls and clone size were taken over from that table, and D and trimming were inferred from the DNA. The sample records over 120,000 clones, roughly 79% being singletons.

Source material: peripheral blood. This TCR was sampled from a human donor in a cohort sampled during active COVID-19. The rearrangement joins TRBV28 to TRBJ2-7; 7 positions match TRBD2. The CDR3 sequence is CASTSGGRHFQQYF. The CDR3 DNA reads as TGTGCCAGCACGTCGGGCGGGAGACACTTCCAGCAGTACTTC. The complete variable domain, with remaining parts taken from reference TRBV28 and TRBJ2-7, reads DVKVTQSSRYLVKRTGEKVFLECVQDMDHENMFWYRQDPGLGLRLIYFSYDVKMKEKGDIPEGYSVSREKKERFSLILESASTNQTSMYLCASTSGGRHFQQYFGPGTRLTVT.